This TCR beta chain was captured by sequencing in a study of blood T cell repertoires in COVID-19. In the study overall: The origin of the acute and convalescent COVID-19 samples was the United States, Italy and Spain. T cells, B-cell-depleted T cells, or PBMCs supplied cDNA or gDNA.

In the study's own analysis: By means of reference gene primer amplification, nucleated cell counts were estimated. Clones were read by immunoSEQ multiplex PCR, and TCRdb kept only the in-frame ones, dropping some. That table is the source of V, J and clone size, and D and trimming were worked out from the DNA. The table lists about 7,100 clones, 80% to 90% of them singletons. The CDR3 totals 13 residues. CDR1 and CDR2 from the germline V gene are KGHSH and LQKENI. The ends were cut back, 2 bases at V and 4 bases at J, with 7 bases in the middle. Sequenced material: peripheral blood. This sequence originates from a man aged 70-80 years with active COVID-19. The V call is TRBV18, the J call TRBJ2-3; D is perhaps TRBD1 (5 bases). In DNA, the CDR3 is TGTGCCAGCTCACCAAGGGGTCCAGATACGCAGTATTTT. Its protein is CASSPRGPDTQYF.